The sequence of this T cell receptor (beta chain) was determined in a study of response to subunit inactivated influenza vaccine. CDR3 size: 13 residues. V was trimmed by 2 bases and J by 8 bases, leaving 10 bases between them. Germline CDR1 is WSHSY and CDR2 is SAAADI. TCRdb reprocessed the RT-PCR reads with MiXCR, giving one entry per CDR3 protein. The sample shows roughly 650,000 distinct CDR3 sequences, 15% to 17% of them seen only once. This specimen was PBMCs from blood, taken approximately 13 days after vaccination. The clonotype originates from a man aged 45-60 years who received an inactivated influenza vaccine. The gene calls are TRBV10-2 and TRBJ2-1; D unclear. The CDR3 sequence: CASSEKGMDEQFF. The CDR3, as DNA: TGCGCCAGCAGTGAGAAGGGAATGGATGAGCAGTTCTTC.